The rows below give T cell receptor beta chains drawn from one sample of a study of T cells in Graves' hyperthyroidism and ophthalmopathy. TCRdb re-called the multiplex PCR reads with MiXCR, one entry per CDR3 protein. Of approximately 430,000 distinct CDR3 sequences listed, around a sixth are singletons. Sequencing input: blood. The origin of the receptors is a woman between 18 and 30 years old with Graves' hyperthyroidism. Each CDR3 is given with its conserved first and last residue. Each record gives: CDR3 protein, J gene, CDR3 length, V gene.

CDR3: CASRVVNTEAFF; J: TRBJ1-1; length: 12; V: TRBV6-2/TRBV6-3
CDR3: CSVEGSTDTQYF; J: TRBJ2-3; length: 12; V: TRBV29-1
CDR3: CASSYSLQGTYYEQYF; J: TRBJ2-7; length: 16; V: TRBV6-5
CDR3: CSGTSGGALHNEQFF; J: TRBJ2-1; length: 15; V: TRBV20-1
CDR3: CASSLFHRRTSGNTIYF; J: TRBJ1-3; length: 17; V: TRBV28
CDR3: CATSGGVGSNQPQHF; J: TRBJ1-5; length: 15; V: TRBV15
CDR3: CASSFATGGFSYEQYF; J: TRBJ2-7; length: 16; V: TRBV5-1
CDR3: CAISATLGGGGNQPQHF; J: TRBJ1-5; length: 17; V: TRBV10-3
CDR3: CASSYYPRTYEQYF; J: TRBJ2-7; length: 14; V: TRBV11-2
CDR3: CASRSSRQYSNQPQHF; J: TRBJ1-5; length: 16; V: TRBV6-2/TRBV6-3
CDR3: CASSTFRLAGATDTQYF; J: TRBJ2-3; length: 17; V: TRBV6-2/TRBV6-3
CDR3: CASSRSGGDSPLHF; J: TRBJ1-6; length: 14; V: TRBV12-3/TRBV12-4
CDR3: CASEAPHHCEQYF; J: TRBJ2-7; length: 13; V: TRBV7-3
CDR3: CASSMESGSSYEQYF; J: TRBJ2-7; length: 15; V: TRBV19
CDR3: CASTNSMRGPSNTEAFF; J: TRBJ1-1; length: 17; V: TRBV6-1
CDR3: CSARYGRGYEGDEQFF; J: TRBJ2-1; length: 16; V: TRBV20-1
CDR3: CSANWDRNNEQFF; J: TRBJ2-1; length: 13; V: TRBV20-1
CDR3: CASRPTGAPYEQYF; J: TRBJ2-7; length: 14; V: TRBV28
CDR3: CASSLPGTGGSNQPQHF; J: TRBJ1-5; length: 17; V: TRBV7-2
CDR3: CSADLSSYEQYF; J: TRBJ2-7; length: 12; V: TRBV20-1
CDR3: CASSENWTGGYSQFF; J: TRBJ2-1; length: 15; V: TRBV2
CDR3: CSVSRNNEQFF; J: TRBJ2-1; length: 11; V: TRBV29-1
CDR3: CASSLGRYNQPQHF; J: TRBJ1-5; length: 14; V: TRBV7-2
CDR3: CASSEEGEENGYTF; J: TRBJ1-2; length: 14; V: TRBV2
CDR3: CASSVVPSGPSYEQYF; J: TRBJ2-7; length: 16; V: TRBV2
CDR3: CASSLSTAISYEQYF; J: TRBJ2-7; length: 15; V: TRBV7-8